Presented here are 3 T cell receptor beta chains from one specimen sequenced in a study of blood T cell repertoires in COVID-19. Profiling relied on immunoSEQ multiplex PCR, and the TCRdb table lists in-frame clones only, not all of them. The sample holds 300,000 to 500,000 clones, around 87% seen once. The sequenced sample was PBMCs or T cells enriched from blood (not recorded which). These receptors all come from a woman aged 30 to 39 with acute COVID-19.

The chain employs TRBV5-6 and TRBJ2-1; TRBD2 might be the D (5 bases). Germline CDR1 and CDR2: SGHDT and YYEEEE. CDR3 size: 17 residues. Deletions cut 4 bases from V and 0 bases from J, with 17 bases between. The CDR3 region is CASSVLWGAGSYNEQFF. In DNA, the CDR3 is TGTGCCAGCAGCGTCCTTTGGGGAGCTGGCTCCTACAATGAGCAGTTCTTC.

V usage is TRBV20-1 and J usage is TRBJ1-2; no firm D call. V lost 5 bases and J 4 bases, leaving 8 bases between the germline ends. Germline V lookup: CDR1 DFQATT, CDR2 SNEGSKA (reference sequence). This CDR3 is 11 amino acids long. CDR3 sequence: CSAPNLYGYTF. In DNA form, the CDR3 reads TGCAGTGCTCCTAATCTCTATGGCTACACCTTC.

The V call is TRBV7-2, the J call TRBJ1-6, with D tentatively TRBD1 (6 bases). The CDR3 spans 13 residues. V gave up 6 bases and J gave up 8 bases, with 11 bases separating them. Germline V gene sequence: CDR1 SGHTA, CDR2 FQGNSA. CDR3 sequence: CASSLQGYSPLHF. The DNA for the CDR3 is TGTGCCAGCAGTCTACAGGGTTATTCACCCCTCCACTTT.